These 22 T cell receptor beta chains share one sample of origin, sequenced in a study of response to subunit inactivated influenza vaccine. In TCRdb, the RT-PCR reads were re-called with MiXCR into one record per CDR3 protein. The data hold around 540,000 distinct CDR3 sequences, with around 11% observed a single time. The sample in question was PBMCs from blood, obtained on the day of vaccination. These TCRs come from a middle-aged man who received an inactivated influenza vaccine.

This clonotype was recorded a few times. As DNA, the CDR3 is TGTGCCACCAGCAGAGATTTGGGTGATGGCTACACCTTC. Translating gives CATSRDLGDGYTF. The genes are TRBV15 and TRBJ1-2, with D hard to call. The CDR3 length is 13 residues. Germline-derived CDR1 and CDR2 are LNHNV and YYDKDF (reference sequence). The V end lost 0 bases, the J end lost 6 bases, and 8 bases lay between the germline ends.

V usage is TRBV7-9 and J usage is TRBJ2-7; 9 bases fit TRBD1. CDR1 and CDR2 from the germline V gene are SEHNR and FQNEAQ (reference sequence). The CDR3 runs to 15 residues. J was trimmed by 2 bases and V by 5 bases; bases with no gene match: 7. The DNA of the CDR3 is TGTGCCAGCAGCCCGGGGACAGGGACACCCTACGAGCAGTACTTC. It translates to CASSPGTGTPYEQYF.

The sample holds a few counts of this clonotype. V gene TRBV11-1 combines with J gene TRBJ1-2; the D gene is possibly TRBD1 (6 bases). V was pared by 4 bases and J by 4 bases, with 10 bases between. CDR3 size: 13 residues. Germline loops: CDR1 SGHAT, CDR2 FQDESV (reference sequence). The CDR3 sequence: CASSWGHSYGYTF. Written as DNA, the CDR3 is TGTGCCAGCAGCTGGGGACACAGCTATGGCTACACCTTC.

This clonotype was observed a handful of times. The CDR3 nucleotides read TGTGCCAGCAGCTTGGCCCCACTAGCGGGAGGGCCAGGGTCCTACAATGAGCAGTTCTTC. The encoded protein is CASSLAPLAGGPGSYNEQFF. This chain joins TRBV5-6 and TRBJ2-1; 13 nucleotides agree with TRBD2. Germline V lookup: CDR1 SGHDT, CDR2 YYEEEE. The CDR3 runs 20 residues. With V trimmed by 0 bases and J by 1 base, 10 bases remained unmatched.

This chain links TRBV20-1 with TRBJ2-7; possibly TRBD1 for D (5 bases). Deletions cut 3 bases from V and 5 bases from J, with 17 bases between. CDR3 length: 14 amino acids. The V gene's germline CDR1 is DFQATT and CDR2 SNEGSKA (reference sequence). The DNA for the CDR3 is TGCAGTGCTAGCGCCCCGCAGGGTCTCGACGAGCAGTACTTC. Residues: CSASAPQGLDEQYF.

This clonotype was found many times. The V call is TRBV7-9, the J call TRBJ2-1; D gene uncertain. Germline V gives CDR1 SEHNR, CDR2 FQNEAQ (reference sequence). The CDR3 loop spans 15 amino acids. V was clipped by 4 bases and J by 1 base, with 11 bases between them. CDR3 bases: TGTGCCAGCAGCTCGGACCCACGATCCTACAATGAGCAGTTCTTC. It yields the protein CASSSDPRSYNEQFF.

This clonotype was picked up many times. The chain employs TRBV12-3 or TRBV12-4 and TRBJ1-6; D is uncertain. The CDR3 extends over 13 amino acids. Trimming cost V 6 bases and J 7 bases, with 10 bases left between them. CDR3 bases: TGTGCCAGCAGGCCCATATTGAATTCACCCCTCCACTTT. It specifies CASRPILNSPLHF.

This clonotype has ten or more counts. The CDR3 loop reads CASSQGSWGSYNEQFF. In nucleotides, the CDR3 is TGCGCCAGCAGCCAAGGTAGCTGGGGCTCCTACAATGAGCAGTTCTTC. The rearrangement uses TRBV4-1 and TRBJ2-1, with D hard to call. The V end was cut by 1 base, the J end by 0 bases, with 10 bases between. Per the germline V gene, CDR1 is MGHRA and CDR2 is YSYEKL. The CDR3 totals 16 residues.

In this sample, this clonotype turned up a few times. The rearrangement joins TRBV11-2 to TRBJ2-6; no definite D call. Between the trimmed V and J ends, which lost 4 bases and 0 bases, there was a span of 10 bases. Germline CDR1 and CDR2: SGHAT and FQNNGV. The CDR3 sequence is 16 residues long. In nucleotides, the CDR3 is TGTGCCAGCAGCTCCGGGCCTCACTCTGGGGCCAACGTCCTGACTTTC. Amino acids: CASSSGPHSGANVLTF. Together with reference TRBV11-2 and TRBJ2-6, the CDR3 gives the full variable domain: EAGVAQSPRYKIIEKRQSVAFWCNPISGHATLYWYQQILGQGPKLLIQFQNNGVVDDSQLPKDRFSAERLKGVDSTLKIQPAKLEDSAVYLCASSSGPHSGANVLTFGAGSRLTVL.

This CDR3 reads CSVVRQEPLSGANVLTF. The CDR3 nucleotides are TGCAGCGTTGTTAGGCAGGAACCTCTCTCTGGGGCCAACGTCCTGACTTTC. This chain uses TRBV29-1 with TRBJ2-6; no clear D. Trimming removed 4 bases from V and 0 bases from J, with 16 bases in between. The CDR3 length is 17 residues. Germline CDR1 and CDR2: SQVTM and ANQGSEA.

This clonotype turned up a few times. This chain joins TRBV6-2 or TRBV6-3 and TRBJ2-7, with 7 bases matching TRBD1. V lost 5 bases to trimming and J lost 0 bases; unmatched junction nucleotides: 7. Germline assignment: CDR1 MNHEY and CDR2 SVGEGT. CDR3 length: 15 amino acids. The CDR3 DNA follows: TGTGCCAGCAGTCGGACAGGCCCCTACTCCTACGAGCAGTACTTC. It encodes CASSRTGPYSYEQYF.

At least ten counts were recorded for this clonotype. CDR3 loop: CASSSTSGRSGELFF. The CDR3 region has the DNA TGCGCCAGCAGTTCGACTAGCGGGAGGTCCGGGGAGCTGTTTTTT. V gene TRBV5-1 combines with J gene TRBJ2-2; 13 bases are a match to TRBD2. CDR1 is SGHRS and CDR2 is YFSETQ in the germline V gene. The CDR3 spans 15 residues. V lost 5 bases, J lost 6 bases, and 4 bases stayed unmatched.

A few counts support this clonotype. The chain recombines TRBV2 with TRBJ2-1, with a tentative D call TRBD2 (6 bases). CDR3 size: 12 residues. Trimming cost V 5 bases and J 10 bases, with 12 bases left between them. The germline V gene has CDR1 SNHLY and CDR2 FYNNEI. The DNA of the CDR3 is TGTGCCAGCAGTAAACTAGCCAGGGAGCAGTTCTTC. This codes for CASSKLAREQFF. The whole variable domain, remainder taken from reference TRBV2 and TRBJ2-1, is EPEVTQTPSHQVTQMGQEVILRCVPISNHLYFYWYRQILGQKVEFLVSFYNNEISEKSEIFDDQFSVERPDGSNFTLKIRSTKLEDSAMYFCASSKLAREQFFGPGTRLTVL.

In the case of this clonotype: At one end, the junction sequence differs from germline, possibly due to a read error. The chain links TRBV10-2 to TRBJ2-3; possible D gene TRBD2, 5 bases. This CDR3 spans 14 amino acids. Germline CDR1 reads WSHSY; CDR2 reads SAAADI. This CDR3 is CASSPWGGTDTQYF. CDR3 bases: TGTGCCAGCAGCCCCTGGGGAGGCACAGATACGCAGTATTTT.

The rearrangement uses TRBV4-1 and TRBJ2-3; D gene ambiguous. Between the trimmed V and J ends, which lost 2 bases and 6 bases, there was a span of 9 bases. Germline V lookup: CDR1 MGHRA, CDR2 YSYEKL. This CDR3 has 13 amino acids. The CDR3 loop is CASSQRIDDTQYF. In nucleotides, the CDR3 is TGCGCCAGCAGCCAAAGAATTGATGATACGCAGTATTTT.

This clonotype was seen a few times. This chain joins TRBV20-1 and TRBJ2-2, with 8 bases matching TRBD2. This CDR3 comprises 15 residues. CDR1 is DFQATT and CDR2 is SNEGSKA in the germline V gene (reference sequence). The J segment lost 8 bases and the V segment lost 6 bases, leaving 14 bases of the junction unmatched. The CDR3, as DNA: TGCAGTGCATGGGGACCGGGAGGGTCGTCGGGGGAGCTGTTTTTT. Its protein product is CSAWGPGGSSGELFF.

This clonotype was found a few times. The V and J genes are TRBV7-3 and TRBJ1-5, with a weak D call TRBD1 (6 bases). CDR3 length: 15 residues. The V gene lost 2 bases and the J gene lost 4 bases, with 12 bases spanning the gap. Germline values: CDR1 SGHTA, CDR2 FQGTGA. DNA of the CDR3: TGTGCCAGCAGCTTAGGGCCAGGGGCGAATCAGCCCCAGCATTTT. This gives the protein CASSLGPGANQPQHF.

The chain links TRBV12-3 or TRBV12-4 to TRBJ2-3; 10 bases align to TRBD2. This CDR3 has 19 residues. The CDR3 sequence: CTCSFFPSGRRDRTDTQYF. CDR3 nucleotides: TGTACCTGCAGTTTTTTTCCTAGCGGGAGACGGGATCGCACAGATACGCAGTATTTT.

This chain links TRBV11-2 with TRBJ2-5; D perhaps matches TRBD1 (5 bases). The germline CDR1 and CDR2 sequences are SGHAT and FQNNGV. V was trimmed by 0 bases and J by 10 bases, leaving 15 bases between them. The CDR3 loop spans 14 amino acids. DNA for the CDR3: TGTGCCAGCAGCTTAGATCTCGCCCTAGGGGTCCAGTACTTC. It translates to CASSLDLALGVQYF.

This clonotype was seen a handful of times. The CDR3 DNA sequence: TGTGCCAGCAGCTGGTCTGCCGGGGGCACAGATACGCAGTATTTT. This encodes CASSWSAGGTDTQYF. The chain couples TRBV7-2 to TRBJ2-3; TRBD2 might be the D (5 bases). This CDR3 spans 15 amino acids. CDR1 is SGHTA, CDR2 FQGNSA, per germline. Trimming shortened V by 4 bases and J by 1 base, and 12 bases separated the two germline ends.

The sample holds a few counts of this clonotype. The rearrangement uses TRBV20-1 and TRBJ2-7; D may match TRBD1 or TRBD2 (6 bases each). Germline lookup yields CDR1 DFQATT and CDR2 SNEGSKA (reference sequence). The CDR3 loop spans 13 amino acids. V was clipped by 5 bases and J by 2 bases, with 13 bases between them. The CDR3 region is CSAWGAATYEQYF. The CDR3 DNA is TGCAGTGCTTGGGGGGCGGCTACCTACGAGCAGTACTTC.

This clonotype showed up many times. In DNA, the CDR3 is TGTGCCAGCAGCCTCAGGGGGAACTACAATGAGCAGTTCTTC. Its protein product is CASSLRGNYNEQFF. This chain connects TRBV12-3 or TRBV12-4 to TRBJ2-1; 7 bases match TRBD1. V lost 6 bases and J lost 3; bases outside the gene matches: 5. There are 14 residues in the CDR3.